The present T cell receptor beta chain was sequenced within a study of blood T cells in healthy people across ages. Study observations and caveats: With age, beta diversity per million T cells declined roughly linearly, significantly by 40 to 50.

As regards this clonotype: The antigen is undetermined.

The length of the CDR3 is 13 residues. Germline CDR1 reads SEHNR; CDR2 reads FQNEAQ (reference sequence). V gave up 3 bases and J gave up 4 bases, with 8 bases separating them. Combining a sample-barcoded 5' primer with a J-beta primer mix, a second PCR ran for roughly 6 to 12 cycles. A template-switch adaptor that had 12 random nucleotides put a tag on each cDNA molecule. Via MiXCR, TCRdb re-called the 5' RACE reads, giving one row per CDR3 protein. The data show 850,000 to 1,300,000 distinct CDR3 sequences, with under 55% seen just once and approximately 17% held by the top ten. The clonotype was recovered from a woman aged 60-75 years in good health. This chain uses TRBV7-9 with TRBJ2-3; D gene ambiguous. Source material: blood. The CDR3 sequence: CASSFEGADTQYF. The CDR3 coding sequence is TGTGCCAGCAGCTTCGAAGGCGCAGATACGCAGTATTTT.